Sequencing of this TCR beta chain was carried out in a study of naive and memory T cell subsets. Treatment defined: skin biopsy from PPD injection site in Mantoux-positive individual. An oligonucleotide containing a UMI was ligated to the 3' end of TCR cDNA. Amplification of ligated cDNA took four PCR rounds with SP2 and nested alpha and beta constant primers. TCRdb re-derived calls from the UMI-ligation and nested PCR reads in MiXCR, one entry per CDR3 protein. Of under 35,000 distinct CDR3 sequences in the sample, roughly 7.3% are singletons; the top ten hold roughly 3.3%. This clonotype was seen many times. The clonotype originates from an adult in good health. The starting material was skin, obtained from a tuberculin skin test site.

CDR3 in amino acids: CASSSSGTGWYEQYF. In DNA form, the CDR3 reads TGTGCCAGCAGCTCCTCCGGGACAGGGTGGTACGAGCAGTACTTC. The gene calls are TRBV7-8 and TRBJ2-7; the match to TRBD1 covers 9 bases. The CDR3 has 15 residues. V gave up 4 bases and J gave up 4 bases; unmatched junction bases: 8. Per germline, CDR1 SGHVS and CDR2 FQNEAQ.